The 28 T cell receptor beta chains given below trace back to one sample, sequenced in a study of cytomegalovirus exposure and HLA in healthy donors. PCR used 60 Vbeta primers and 13 Jbeta primers. Sequencing used immunoSEQ multiplex PCR; TCRdb keeps in-frame clones, though not all of them. The sample contains about 120,000 clones, approximately 80% of which appear only once. The sample consisted of PBMCs. These receptors came from a man aged 45 to 65 in good health and CMV-seropositive.

The chain links TRBV19 to TRBJ1-5; D call uncertain. Trimming removed 4 bases from V and 9 bases from J, with 10 bases in between. The length of the CDR3 is 12 residues. Germline-derived CDR1 and CDR2 are LNHDA and SQIVND (reference sequence). The CDR3 spells CASSTPRGPQHF. The DNA for the CDR3 is TGTGCCAGTAGTACCCCCCGGGGGCCCCAGCATTTT.

The V and J genes are TRBV28 and TRBJ2-7, with D maybe TRBD1 (5 bases). Germline lookup yields CDR1 MDHEN and CDR2 SYDVKM. The CDR3 covers 12 residues. Trimming removed 4 bases at V and 3 bases at J, with 7 bases between. The CDR3 region is CASSSGIYEQYF. CDR3 sequence (DNA): TGTGCCAGCAGTTCAGGGATCTACGAGCAGTACTTC.

J is TRBJ1-6 and V is TRBV6-5, with D possibly being TRBD1 (5 bases). V was shortened by 0 bases and J by 10 bases, with 16 bases between the two germline ends. This CDR3 has 16 residues. Germline V lookup: CDR1 MNHEY, CDR2 SVGAGI. The chain's CDR3 is CASSYSKGPRTSPLHF. In nucleotides, the CDR3 is TGTGCCAGCAGTTACTCGAAAGGGCCCAGGACATCACCCCTCCACTTT.

The chain couples TRBV10-2 to TRBJ2-7, with 11 bases matching TRBD2. The J segment lost 0 bases and the V segment lost 5 bases, leaving 12 bases of the junction unmatched. In germline, CDR1 is WSHSY, CDR2 SAAADI. This CDR3 has 18 residues. CDR3 nucleotides: TGCGCCAGCAGTAACCGATGGGGACTAGCGGAGAGCTCCTACGAGCAGTACTTC. It specifies CASSNRWGLAESSYEQYF.

This chain joins TRBV9 and TRBJ2-3; 10 bases agree with TRBD2. The CDR3 contains 16 residues. Looked up from germline, CDR1 is SGDLS and CDR2 is YYNGEE. V shed 0 bases and J 5 bases; nucleotides not matched to a gene: 6. The CDR3 bases are TGTGCCAGCAGCGTAGAGGCTAGCGGGAGCCTAGATACGCAGTATTTT. Protein product: CASSVEASGSLDTQYF.

The chain carries TRBV9 and TRBJ2-3; 7 nucleotides align to TRBD2. V dropped 0 bases and J dropped 3; count of bases not matched to a gene: 10. This CDR3 comprises 17 residues. CDR1 is SGDLS and CDR2 is YYNGEE in the germline V gene. The CDR3 nucleotides read TGTGCCAGCAGCGTAGGCGGTATGGGGGGGAGGACAGATACGCAGTATTTT. This translates into CASSVGGMGGRTDTQYF.

This sequence joins TRBV6-1 and TRBJ1-3; the D is unclear. Trimming removed 7 bases at V and 2 bases at J, with 12 bases between. CDR3 length equals 14 residues. The germline V gene has CDR1 MNHNS and CDR2 SASEGT. CDR3 region: CASTFSQTGNTIYF. The CDR3 bases are TGTGCCAGCACCTTCTCTCAGACTGGAAACACCATATATTTT.

This clone was seen more than once but under ten times. The genes are TRBV6-5 and TRBJ2-7; the match to TRBD2 covers 7 bases. After removal of 6 bases from V and 5 bases from J, the junction contained 10 bases not matched to a gene. Germline CDR1 and CDR2: MNHEY and SVGAGI. This CDR3 contains 14 residues. The DNA for the CDR3 is TGTGCCAGCAGCCAATTGGACGGGGGGAACGAGCAGTACTTC. This gives the protein CASSQLDGGNEQYF.

The chain carries TRBV6-5 and TRBJ1-5; 9 bases fit TRBD1. Germline trimming cut 6 bases from V and 5 bases from J; bases unmatched to any gene: 5. The CDR3 contains 14 residues. The germline CDR1 and CDR2 sequences are MNHEY and SVGAGI. Here the CDR3 reads CASSPTGGDQPQHF. The CDR3 region has the DNA TGTGCCAGCAGCCCGACAGGGGGAGATCAGCCCCAGCATTTT.

This clone was recorded a few times. This chain links TRBV5-8 with TRBJ2-1; possibly TRBD2 for D (6 bases). V lost 3 bases, J lost 6 bases, and 13 bases lay in between. Germline V gives CDR1 SGHTS, CDR2 YDEGEE. The CDR3 is 14 residues long. In DNA form, the CDR3 reads TGTGCCAGCAGCTGGGGGTTCGGGGGCAATGAGCAGTTCTTC. Translating it yields CASSWGFGGNEQFF.

This CDR3 is CASSQDLLGLAGGTTGELFF. The CDR3 coding sequence is TGCGCCAGCAGCCAAGATTTATTAGGACTAGCGGGAGGGACAACCGGGGAGCTGTTTTTT. V is TRBV4-3 and J is TRBJ2-2, with TRBD2 identical over 15 bases. This CDR3 contains 20 residues. The junction had 10 bases not matched to a gene; V was cut back by 0 bases and J by 5 bases. Germline CDR1 is LGHNA and CDR2 is YSLEER.

The chain couples TRBV2 to TRBJ2-2; a possible D gene is TRBD2 (5 bases). The CDR3 totals 14 residues. The germline V and J ends were trimmed by 2 bases and 5 bases, with 9 bases remaining between them. Germline CDR1 reads SNHLY; CDR2 reads FYNNEI. The CDR3 loop is CASSELAVTGELFF. The DNA for the CDR3 is TGTGCCAGCAGTGAACTAGCAGTAACCGGGGAGCTGTTTTTT.

This clone was observed a handful of times. The chain carries TRBV4-1 and TRBJ2-7; 8 nucleotides agree with TRBD2. Unmatched junction bases numbered 8, after V lost 1 base and J lost 6 bases. The CDR3 consists of 15 residues. From germline, CDR1 is MGHRA and CDR2 YSYEKL. The DNA of the CDR3 is TGCGCCAGCAGCCAAGCAGCGGGAGCCCCCGGCGAGCAGTACTTC. Translation gives CASSQAAGAPGEQYF.

This CDR3 is CASSLRGGYGYTF. CDR3 DNA sequence: TGTGCCAGCAGCTTGCGGGGAGGCTATGGCTACACCTTC. The V call is TRBV5-5, the J call TRBJ1-2, with D hard to call. V lost 1 base and J lost 4, with 8 bases in between. Germline V lookup: CDR1 SGHKS, CDR2 YYEKEE (reference sequence). The CDR3 length is 13 residues.

The CDR3 reads CASRTQGAGYGYTF. The CDR3 region has the DNA TGTGCCAGCAGAACCCAGGGGGCTGGCTATGGCTACACCTTC. This chain uses TRBV6-5 with TRBJ1-2; 8 positions agree with TRBD1. The V gene's germline CDR1 is MNHEY and CDR2 SVGAGI. The J segment lost 4 bases and the V segment lost 6 bases, leaving 7 bases of the junction unmatched. The CDR3 spans 14 residues.

In DNA, the CDR3 is TGTGCCAGCAGACCTCCTCCGGGACAGGGATCCTACGAGCAGTACTTC. Amino acids: CASRPPPGQGSYEQYF. The J gene is TRBJ2-7, the V gene TRBV28, with 9 bases that match TRBD1. CDR1 MDHEN and CDR2 SYDVKM come from the germline V gene. CDR3 length: 16 amino acids. V shed 6 bases, J shed 1 base, and the junction held 10 bases outside the gene matches.

This chain connects TRBV15 to TRBJ2-3; TRBD1 matches at 7 bases. CDR3 length: 15 residues. After removal of 0 bases from V and 1 base from J, the junction contained 1 base not matched to a gene. Germline-derived CDR1 and CDR2 are LNHNV and YYDKDF (reference sequence). The chain's CDR3 is CATSRDTGGTDTQYF. The CDR3 nucleotides read TGTGCCACCAGCAGAGATACAGGGGGCACAGATACGCAGTATTTT.

Points on this clone: Other DNA variants within this sample encode the same CDR3. The rearrangement uses TRBV4-2 and TRBJ2-7, with D possibly matching TRBD1 (6 bases). CDR3 size: 16 residues. The V and J ends lost 0 bases and 0 bases respectively, with 12 bases between them. CDR1 and CDR2 (germline): LGHNA, YNFKEQ. The CDR3 protein is CASSQDTGFSSYEQYF. The DNA for the CDR3 is TGTGCCAGCAGCCAAGACACAGGGTTCAGCTCCTACGAGCAGTACTTC.

V and J are TRBV9 and TRBJ2-2; TRBD2 matches 11 bases. J was trimmed by 5 bases and V by 4 bases; bases with no gene match: 7. Germline values: CDR1 SGDLS, CDR2 YYNGEE. This CDR3 region has 16 residues. CDR3 bases: TGTGCCAGCAGCCGAACTAGCGGGAGTAATACCGGGGAGCTGTTTTTT. Protein: CASSRTSGSNTGELFF.

The chain uses TRBV7-2 and TRBJ1-4; no firm D call. The CDR3 loop spans 14 amino acids. V lost 4 bases to trimming and J lost 4 bases, with 10 bases between them. Germline V gene sequence: CDR1 SGHTA, CDR2 FQGNSA. The CDR3 DNA follows: TGTGCCAGCAGCTCGACTGTATATAATGAAAAACTGTTTTTT. Translating gives CASSSTVYNEKLFF.

The V call is TRBV4-1, the J call TRBJ2-1, with TRBD2 matching over 8 bases. J gave up 11 bases and V 4 bases, and 4 bases lay outside the gene matches. CDR3 size: 12 residues. Germline V gene sequence: CDR1 MGHRA, CDR2 YSYEKL. CDR3 in DNA: TGCGCCAGCAGCCCTATAGCGGGGAAGCAGTTCTTC. This translates into CASSPIAGKQFF.

J is TRBJ2-7 and V is TRBV27; 9 bases line up with TRBD1. Germline CDR1 reads MNHEY; CDR2 reads SMNVEV (reference sequence). The CDR3 has 15 residues. With V trimmed by 5 bases and J by 3 bases, 8 bases remained unmatched. CDR3 residues: CASSRAGTGNYEQYF. CDR3 coding DNA: TGTGCCAGCAGTCGGGCCGGGACAGGGAACTACGAGCAGTACTTC.

The V and J genes are TRBV5-4 and TRBJ2-3; 7 nucleotides line up with TRBD1. Trimming cost V 4 bases and J 0 bases; bases outside gene matches: 5. The CDR3 has 15 amino acids. The V gene's germline CDR1 is SGHNT and CDR2 YYREEE (reference sequence). In DNA, the CDR3 is TGTGCCAGCAGCCGACAGGGTGGGAGCACAGATACGCAGTATTTT. It specifies CASSRQGGSTDTQYF.

V gene TRBV29-1 combines with J gene TRBJ2-3; TRBD2 matches at 10 bases. Germline V gene lookup returns CDR1 SQVTM and CDR2 ANQGSEA. The CDR3 totals 14 residues. J lost 15 bases, V lost 1 base, and 13 bases had no gene match. CDR3 in amino acids: CSVEAGSSGRPYYF. In DNA, the CDR3 is TGCAGCGTTGAAGCAGGGAGTAGCGGGAGGCCGTATTATTTT.

The chain uses TRBV5-4 and TRBJ2-1; 7 bases fit TRBD2. This CDR3 is 15 amino acids long. After removal of 2 bases from V and 7 bases from J, the junction contained 9 bases not matched to a gene. Germline CDR1 SGHNT, CDR2 YYREEE (reference sequence). CDR3 residues: CASSFGGRAENEQFF. The DNA for the CDR3 is TGTGCCAGCAGCTTCGGTGGGAGGGCCGAAAATGAGCAGTTCTTC.

This chain uses TRBV10-1 with TRBJ2-7, with D possibly TRBD1 on 6 matching bases. CDR3 length equals 13 residues. Germline CDR1 WNHNN, CDR2 SYGVQD (reference sequence). The ends were cut back, 6 bases at V and 6 bases at J, with 15 bases in the middle. The CDR3 DNA reads as TGCGCCAGCAGCGCGCAGGGGCGACCCGAGCAGTACTTC. This sequence encodes CASSAQGRPEQYF.

The chain couples TRBV27 to TRBJ1-5; no clear D gene. Germline V gives CDR1 MNHEY, CDR2 SMNVEV (reference sequence). CDR3 length equals 14 residues. Trimming shortened V by 5 bases and J by 0 bases, and 8 bases separated the two germline ends. CDR3 sequence reads: CASSRTNSNQPQHF. The CDR3 nucleotides read TGTGCCAGCAGTCGGACTAATAGCAATCAGCCCCAGCATTTT.

The chain is built from TRBV5-5 and TRBJ2-5; 10 positions agree with TRBD1. Trimming took 4 bases from V and 0 from J; bases not matched to a gene: 6. The CDR3 totals 16 residues. From germline, CDR1 is SGHKS and CDR2 YYEKEE (reference sequence). CDR3 region: CASSAGQGINQETQYF. CDR3 DNA sequence: TGTGCCAGCAGCGCGGGACAGGGGATAAACCAAGAGACCCAGTACTTC.